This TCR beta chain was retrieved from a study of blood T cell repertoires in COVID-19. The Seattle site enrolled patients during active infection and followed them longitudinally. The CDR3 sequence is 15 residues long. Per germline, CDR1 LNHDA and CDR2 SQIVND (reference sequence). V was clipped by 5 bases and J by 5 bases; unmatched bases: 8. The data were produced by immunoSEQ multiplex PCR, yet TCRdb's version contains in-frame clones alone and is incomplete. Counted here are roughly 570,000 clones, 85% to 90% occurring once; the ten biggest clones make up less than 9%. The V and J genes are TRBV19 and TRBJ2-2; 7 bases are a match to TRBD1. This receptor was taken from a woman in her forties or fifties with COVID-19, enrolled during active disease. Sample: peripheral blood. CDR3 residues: CASSVRTGRTGELFF. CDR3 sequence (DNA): TGTGCCAGTAGTGTAAGGACAGGACGAACCGGGGAGCTGTTTTTT.